The next 30 T cell receptor beta chains were all read from a single sample in a study of CD8+ T cells in alopecia areata. As the sequencing template, cDNA was produced by extracting RNA and reverse transcribing it. The repertoire was sequenced with immunoSEQ multiplex PCR; TCRdb's copy has only in-frame clones and lacks some. In the table there are fewer than 200,000 clones, about 72% of which are singletons. This sample comprised CD8+ T cells sorted from blood, obtained at week 0. Source of these receptors: a human donor with alopecia areata.

V usage is TRBV6-6 and J usage is TRBJ2-7, with no clear D. CDR3 length: 11 amino acids. V lost 4 bases, J lost 4 bases, and 5 bases lay in between. Germline CDR1 and CDR2: MNHNY and SVGAGI (reference sequence). The CDR3 reads CASSFSYEQYF. DNA for the CDR3: TGTGCCAGCAGTTTCTCGTACGAGCAGTACTTC.

The table lists this clone with a few counts. The V call is TRBV5-1, the J call TRBJ1-2; 7 bases are shared with TRBD1. This CDR3 spans 16 amino acids. Germline V gene lookup returns CDR1 SGHRS and CDR2 YFSETQ. The V segment lost 1 base and the J segment 5 bases; nucleotides outside the gene matches: 11. CDR3 DNA sequence: TGCGCCAGCAGCTTGAGGGACAGAGGAAAAAAGTATGGCTACACCTTC. It is translated as CASSLRDRGKKYGYTF.

The V gene is TRBV30, the J gene TRBJ1-1; 8 nucleotides align to TRBD1. CDR1 and CDR2 (germline): GTSNPN, SVGIG (reference sequence). The CDR3 is 14 residues long. Unmatched junction bases numbered 5, after V lost 5 bases and J lost 0 bases. As DNA, the CDR3 is TGTGCCTGGGACAGGGGAGGCATGAACACTGAAGCTTTCTTT. Translating it yields CAWDRGGMNTEAFF. Supplemented by reference TRBV30 and TRBJ1-1, the full variable domain reads SQTIHQWPATLVQPVGSPLSLECTVEGTSNPNLYWYRQAAGRGLQLLFYSVGIGQISSEVPQNLSASRPQDRQFILSSKKLLLSDSGFYLCAWDRGGMNTEAFFGQGTRLTVV.

The chain joins TRBV27 to TRBJ2-7; TRBD1 agrees at 11 bases. The V segment lost 5 bases and the J segment 6 bases; nucleotides outside the gene matches: 6. Germline V gene sequence: CDR1 MNHEY, CDR2 SMNVEV (reference sequence). The CDR3 has 14 residues. The CDR3 here is CASSPGQGASEQYF. The CDR3 nucleotides are TGTGCCAGCAGTCCAGGACAGGGGGCGAGCGAGCAGTACTTC.

The chain employs TRBV11-3 and TRBJ2-2; D uncertain. V lost 1 base and J lost 8, with 8 bases in between. The length of the CDR3 is 13 residues. Germline V gives CDR1 SGHNT, CDR2 YENEEA. CDR3 sequence reads: CASSLVPRGELFF. The CDR3 DNA follows: TGTGCCAGCAGCTTAGTTCCAAGGGGGGAGCTGTTTTTT. Filled out from reference TRBV11-3 and TRBJ2-2, the complete variable domain reads EAGVVQSPRYKIIEKKQPVAFWCNPISGHNTLYWYLQNLGQGPELLIRYENEEAVDDSQLPKDRFSAERLKGVDSTLKIQPAELGDSAVYLCASSLVPRGELFFGEGSRLTVL.

This clone came up a few times. This sequence joins TRBV10-3 and TRBJ1-5; 10 bases line up with TRBD1. The CDR3 extends over 15 amino acids. In germline, CDR1 is ENHRY, CDR2 SYGVKD. Trimming took 2 bases from V and 4 from J; bases not matched to a gene: 2. In nucleotides, the CDR3 is TGTGCCATCAGTGAGGGGGACAGGGGAAATCAGCCCCAGCATTTT. Protein product: CAISEGDRGNQPQHF.

The chain couples TRBV7-6 to TRBJ1-2; possibly TRBD1 for D (6 bases). Per germline, CDR1 SGHVS and CDR2 FNYEAQ. Trimming removed 10 bases at V and 7 bases at J, with 16 bases between. The CDR3 consists of 12 residues. The CDR3 here is CAIHGGSSGYTF. As DNA, the CDR3 is TGTGCCATCCATGGGGGCAGCAGTGGCTACACCTTC.

This clone was counted only a few times. The gene calls are TRBV4-1 and TRBJ1-1; unclear D gene. V dropped 6 bases and J dropped 0 bases, with 11 bases sitting between them. The CDR3 is 14 residues long. Germline CDR1 reads MGHRA; CDR2 reads YSYEKL. In DNA form, the CDR3 reads TGCGCCAGCAGTAGGGAGGGTATGAACACTGAAGCTTTCTTT. Protein: CASSREGMNTEAFF.

This clone has only a few counts. The chain carries TRBV15 and TRBJ1-5; 7 bases match TRBD1. In germline, CDR1 is LNHNV, CDR2 YYDKDF (reference sequence). Unmatched junction bases numbered 9, after V lost 6 bases and J lost 4 bases. CDR3 length: 15 residues. The CDR3, as DNA: TGTGCCACCAGACAGGGGATGCCCCGTAATCAGCCCCAGCATTTT. Amino acid sequence: CATRQGMPRNQPQHF.

The V gene is TRBV14, the J gene TRBJ2-7; 11 positions agree with TRBD1. There are 15 residues in the CDR3. Trimming cost V 1 base and J 6 bases; bases outside gene matches: 5. Per the germline V gene, CDR1 is SGHDN and CDR2 is FVKESK. In nucleotides, the CDR3 is TGTGCCAGCAGCCAAGTCGGACAGGGGGCGGTCGAGCAGTACTTC. This gives the protein CASSQVGQGAVEQYF.

The chain joins TRBV6-1 to TRBJ1-1; D not resolved. Germline CDR1 MNHNS, CDR2 SASEGT. This CDR3 comprises 13 residues. The V end lost 4 bases, the J end lost 4 bases, and 10 bases lay between the germline ends. In DNA form, the CDR3 reads TGTGCCAGCAGTGCGATAGACCGCACTGAAGCTTTCTTT. Translating gives CASSAIDRTEAFF.

The CDR3 region is CASSSYRAPQETQYF. Written as DNA, the CDR3 is TGTGCCAGCAGCTCATACAGGGCTCCCCAAGAGACCCAGTACTTC. The rearrangement uses TRBV7-6 and TRBJ2-5, with D perhaps TRBD1 (6 bases). Germline V CDR1 and CDR2: SGHVS, FNYEAQ. The CDR3 runs to 15 residues. V was clipped by 4 bases and J by 1 base, with 13 bases between them.

The CDR3 reads CASSEWGGQDGYTF. The CDR3 region has the DNA TGTGCCAGCAGTGAATGGGGGGGGCAGGATGGCTACACCTTC. This sequence joins TRBV25-1 and TRBJ1-2; a possible D gene is TRBD1 (6 bases). Trimming stripped 1 base from V and 6 bases from J, with 12 bases between. This CDR3 is 14 amino acids long. Germline CDR1 MGHDK, CDR2 SYGVNS.

This chain connects TRBV11-2 to TRBJ2-2; D might be TRBD2 (7 bases). Germline CDR1 and CDR2: SGHAT and FQNNGV. Deletions cut 5 bases from V and 7 bases from J, with 14 bases between. This CDR3 comprises 14 residues. For the CDR3, the DNA is TGTGCCAGCAGCCCCTCAAGGGGGGGCGGGGAGCTGTTTTTT. Protein product: CASSPSRGGGELFF.

The chain recombines TRBV15 with TRBJ2-7; 7 bases fit TRBD1. Germline V lookup: CDR1 LNHNV, CDR2 YYDKDF (reference sequence). J lost 2 bases, V lost 3 bases, and 22 bases had no gene match. This CDR3 is built from 20 residues. DNA for the CDR3: TGTGCCACCAGCAGTCATCCCCTAGAGGATCCGGGACAGCTCCCCTACGAGCAGTACTTC. This codes for CATSSHPLEDPGQLPYEQYF.

This clone was seen only a few times. The chain couples TRBV25-1 to TRBJ2-5; weak D call: TRBD2 (5 bases). V was cut by 5 bases and J by 5 bases, with 6 bases left in between. Germline lookup yields CDR1 MGHDK and CDR2 SYGVNS. This CDR3 spans 11 amino acids. This CDR3 reads CASSPGETQYF. For the CDR3, the DNA is TGTGCCAGCAGTCCGGGGGAGACCCAGTACTTC.

The V and J genes are TRBV6-5 and TRBJ1-1; a weak D match, TRBD1 (6 bases). Trimming removed 11 bases at V and 11 bases at J, with 18 bases between. This CDR3 has 11 residues. Germline-derived CDR1 and CDR2 are MNHEY and SVGAGI. Written as DNA, the CDR3 is TGTGCCTGCCTTACAACAGGGTTGGCTTTCTTT. Translation gives CACLTTGLAFF.

This chain links TRBV4-1 with TRBJ2-3; 7 nucleotides line up with TRBD2. Germline trimming cut 8 bases from V and 0 bases from J; bases unmatched to any gene: 8. From germline, CDR1 is MGHRA and CDR2 YSYEKL. The CDR3 has 15 amino acids. This chain's CDR3 is CASRRGRGSTDTQYF. The DNA of the CDR3 is TGCGCCAGCCGAAGAGGGAGGGGTAGCACAGATACGCAGTATTTT.

The J gene is TRBJ1-2, the V gene TRBV7-8, with D possibly matching TRBD1 (6 bases). V shed 6 bases and J shed 6 bases, with 11 bases lying between them. The germline CDR1 and CDR2 sequences are SGHVS and FQNEAQ. The CDR3 length is 12 residues. Here the CDR3 DNA reads TGTGCCAGCAGAACTACAGGGAATGGCTACACCTTC. It yields the protein CASRTTGNGYTF.

V usage is TRBV2 and J usage is TRBJ2-7, with D unclear. Germline V lookup: CDR1 SNHLY, CDR2 FYNNEI. CDR3 length equals 10 residues. V was shortened by 8 bases and J by 3 bases, with 5 bases between the two germline ends. This CDR3 reads CASEYYEQYF. The CDR3 nucleotides are TGTGCCAGCGAATACTACGAGCAGTACTTC.

The V call is TRBV11-2, the J call TRBJ2-1, with D possibly TRBD1 on 6 matching bases. From germline, CDR1 is SGHAT and CDR2 FQNNGV. Trimming removed 5 bases from V and 4 bases from J, with 15 bases in between. The CDR3 has 15 residues. CDR3 nucleotide sequence: TGTGCCAGCAGCCCCTCTGACAGGCATTACAATGAGCAGTTCTTC. It is translated as CASSPSDRHYNEQFF.

The table lists this clone with a count of one. This chain joins TRBV6-5 and TRBJ1-5; possible D gene TRBD1, 5 bases. Germline CDR1 MNHEY, CDR2 SVGAGI. The CDR3 has 15 residues. The germline V and J ends were trimmed by 6 bases and 4 bases, with 16 bases remaining between them. The chain's CDR3 is CASSPVGVSNQPQHF. The CDR3 region has the DNA TGTGCCAGCAGCCCCGTGGGGGTTAGTAATCAGCCCCAGCATTTT.

This chain uses TRBV15 with TRBJ1-5, with 7 bases identical to TRBD1. The CDR3 is 14 residues long. V dropped 5 bases and J dropped 2; count of bases not matched to a gene: 3. Germline V CDR1 and CDR2: LNHNV, YYDKDF (reference sequence). CDR3: CATSDRAGNQPQHF. The CDR3 DNA is TGTGCCACCAGCGACAGGGCAGGCAATCAGCCCCAGCATTTT.

The chain employs TRBV9 and TRBJ1-1; D may be TRBD1 (6 bases). Germline V gene lookup returns CDR1 SGDLS and CDR2 YYNGEE. Trimming took 4 bases from V and 3 from J, leaving 16 bases between them. This CDR3 is 15 amino acids long. CDR3 coding DNA: TGTGCCAGCAGCTTCCAACAGGGACGAGACACTGAAGCTTTCTTT. Its protein product is CASSFQQGRDTEAFF.

This chain uses TRBV7-9 with TRBJ1-2, with 9 positions matching TRBD1. CDR1 is SEHNR and CDR2 is FQNEAQ in the germline V gene (reference sequence). The CDR3 spans 16 residues. V was pared by 0 bases and J by 4 bases, with 6 bases of the junction left unmatched. The CDR3 coding sequence is TGTGCCAGCAGCTTAGCCGGGACAGGGCTCATCTATGGCTACACCTTC. Its translation is CASSLAGTGLIYGYTF.

This rearrangement joins TRBV5-5 to TRBJ2-7; D ambiguous. The V gene lost 0 bases and the J gene lost 5 bases, with 12 bases spanning the gap. The germline gives CDR1 SGHKS, CDR2 YYEKEE (reference sequence). The CDR3 has 14 amino acids. The CDR3 reads CASSLENRLDEQYF. In DNA, the CDR3 is TGTGCCAGCAGCTTGGAAAACAGATTGGACGAGCAGTACTTC.

The chain uses TRBV6-5 and TRBJ2-1; possibly TRBD2 for D (6 bases). CDR3 length equals 14 residues. The germline V gene has CDR1 MNHEY and CDR2 SVGAGI. V was cut by 2 bases and J by 3 bases, with 8 bases left in between. The CDR3 nucleotides are TGTGCCAGCAGTTACGGGCGGGGCTACAATGAGCAGTTCTTC. As protein: CASSYGRGYNEQFF.

The V gene is TRBV13, the J gene TRBJ2-7; 8 bases are shared with TRBD1. V was clipped by 11 bases and J by 5 bases; unmatched bases: 11. This CDR3 is built from 13 residues. The germline V gene has CDR1 PRHDT and CDR2 FYEKMQ (reference sequence). The CDR3: CAGSRGRGDEQYF. The CDR3 DNA reads TGTGCCGGGTCCAGGGGGCGAGGCGACGAGCAGTACTTC.

This clone showed up just a few times. This chain uses TRBV2 with TRBJ2-7, with D possibly being TRBD1 or TRBD2 (5 bases each). The ends were cut back, 2 bases at V and 9 bases at J, with 11 bases in the middle. CDR1 and CDR2 from the germline V gene are SNHLY and FYNNEI. This CDR3 comprises 12 residues. The CDR3: CASSERDVGQYF. CDR3 nucleotides: TGTGCCAGCAGTGAAAGGGACGTTGGGCAGTACTTC.

In DNA form, the CDR3 reads TGTGCCTGGCGTTATCGGCTCCCGAACACTGAAGCTTTCTTT. This codes for CAWRYRLPNTEAFF. The chain employs TRBV30 and TRBJ1-1; D is unresolved. Trimming removed 5 bases at V and 1 base at J, with 14 bases between. The CDR3 consists of 14 residues. From germline, CDR1 is GTSNPN and CDR2 SVGIG (reference sequence). The entire variable domain, with the rest obtained from reference TRBV30 and TRBJ1-1, is as follows: SQTIHQWPATLVQPVGSPLSLECTVEGTSNPNLYWYRQAAGRGLQLLFYSVGIGQISSEVPQNLSASRPQDRQFILSSKKLLLSDSGFYLCAWRYRLPNTEAFFGQGTRLTVV.